This TCR beta chain was sequenced in a study of T-cell reconstitution after alpha-beta-depleted transplantation in children. This clonotype was counted ten times or more. This sample's TCRbeta library carried unique molecular identifier barcodes. TCRdb called the PCR reads again in MiXCR, with one record for every CDR3 protein. The sample shows 350,000 to 450,000 distinct CDR3 sequences, 13% of them seen only once. The clonotype was recovered from a human donor who donated a stem cell graft to a child with Fanconi anemia. The specimen comprised PBMCs, sampled from the stem cell graft.

The CDR3: CASSQDQGLSSYNEQFF. For the CDR3, the DNA is TGTGCCAGCAGCCAAGACCAGGGGTTAAGCTCCTACAATGAGCAGTTCTTC. This chain connects TRBV4-2 to TRBJ2-1, with D possibly being TRBD1 (6 bases). Trimming took 0 bases from V and 0 from J, leaving 12 bases between them. The CDR3 extends over 17 amino acids. Germline V gene data show CDR1 as LGHNA and CDR2 as YNFKEQ.